The 20 T cell receptor beta chains below all came from one sample that was sequenced in a study of T cells in Graves' hyperthyroidism and ophthalmopathy. From RNA transcripts, TCR beta CDR3 regions were amplified. First-round RT-PCR with HTBI primers amplified the TCR CDR3 region. TCRdb reanalysed the multiplex PCR reads using MiXCR and keeps one entry per CDR3 protein. The sample yields some 370,000 distinct CDR3 sequences, more than 13% seen once. Sequenced sample: blood. The receptors were gathered from a middle-aged man with Graves' ophthalmopathy.

This clonotype was observed at least ten times. The chain combines TRBV5-6 with TRBJ2-1; TRBD1 matches at 8 bases. After removal of 0 bases from V and 9 bases from J, the junction contained 5 bases not matched to a gene. Per the germline V gene, CDR1 is SGHDT and CDR2 is YYEEEE. The CDR3 loop spans 14 amino acids. The CDR3 DNA follows: TGTGCCAGCAGCTTGGGACAGGGGTTAGGTGAGCAGTTCTTC. Its translation: CASSLGQGLGEQFF. The whole variable domain, filled in from reference TRBV5-6 and TRBJ2-1, reads DAGVTQSPTHLIKTRGQQVTLRCSPKSGHDTVSWYQQALGQGPQFIFQYYEEEERQRGNFPDRFSGHQFPNYSSELNVNALLLGDSALYLCASSLGQGLGEQFFGPGTRLTVL.

This clonotype was seen ten or more times. The chain employs TRBV20-1 and TRBJ2-7; either TRBD1 or TRBD2 may supply D (5 bases each). Trimming removed 5 bases from V and 5 bases from J, with 19 bases in between. The V gene's germline CDR1 is DFQATT and CDR2 SNEGSKA (reference sequence). CDR3 size: 14 residues. The CDR3 region has the DNA TGCAGTGCTTCAAATGGGGGAGCTAGGGACGAGCAGTACTTC. It encodes CSASNGGARDEQYF.

This clonotype was detected many times. V gene TRBV13 combines with J gene TRBJ2-2; no firm D call. Trimming left V 1 base short and J 8 bases short, with 2 bases between. The CDR3 covers 11 residues. Germline assignment: CDR1 PRHDT and CDR2 FYEKMQ (reference sequence). In DNA, the CDR3 is TGTGCCAGCAGCTTAGTAGGGGAGCTGTTTTTT. This gives the protein CASSLVGELFF.

The chain combines TRBV7-2 with TRBJ2-3, with TRBD1 identical over 7 bases. CDR3 length: 15 residues. The trim removed 1 base at V and 6 bases at J, leaving 7 bases unmatched. From germline, CDR1 is SGHTA and CDR2 FQGNSA. The CDR3, as DNA: TGTGCCAGCAGCTTAGACAGGGGCGCCTCGGATACGCAGTATTTT. Translation gives CASSLDRGASDTQYF.

In this sample, this clonotype turned up many times. The rearrangement links TRBV7-8 to TRBJ2-2; D not resolved. This CDR3 region has 15 residues. Trimming cost V 5 bases and J 7 bases, with 17 bases left between them. Germline CDR1 reads SGHVS; CDR2 reads FQNEAQ. CDR3 sequence: CASSPSRTPGGELFF. The DNA of the CDR3 is TGTGCCAGCAGCCCGAGTCGGACCCCCGGCGGGGAGCTGTTTTTT.

This chain links TRBV10-1 with TRBJ2-3, with TRBD2 as a possible D gene (5 bases). V lost 2 bases and J 2 bases, leaving 11 bases between the germline ends. Germline values: CDR1 WNHNN, CDR2 SYGVQD (reference sequence). This CDR3 contains 15 residues. The CDR3 protein is CASSELVEVTDTQYF. Written as DNA, the CDR3 is TGCGCCAGCAGTGAGCTGGTGGAGGTCACAGATACGCAGTATTTT.

This clonotype was found many times. The chain joins TRBV6-6 to TRBJ2-5; TRBD2 might be the D (6 bases). This CDR3 spans 16 amino acids. Deletions cut 1 base from V and 3 bases from J, with 15 bases between. The germline gives CDR1 MNHNY, CDR2 SVGAGI (reference sequence). CDR3 DNA sequence: TGTGCCAGCAGTTACTTCGTCGGGGGAGCGAAAGAGACCCAGTACTTC. This sequence encodes CASSYFVGGAKETQYF.

There are a few counts of this clonotype. This chain connects TRBV18 to TRBJ2-7; 9 bases line up with TRBD1. Germline V gives CDR1 KGHSH, CDR2 LQKENI. This CDR3 has 14 residues. J lost 5 bases, V lost 8 bases, and 10 bases had no gene match. The CDR3, as DNA: TGTGCCAGCAGCCAGGGACAGGGTAATAACGAGCAGTACTTC. Encoded protein: CASSQGQGNNEQYF. Looking up the rest from reference TRBV18 and TRBJ2-7 gives the full variable domain: NAGVMQNPRHLVRRRGQEARLRCSPMKGHSHVYWYRQLPEEGLKFMVYLQKENIIDESGMPKERFSAEFPKEGPSILRIQQVVRGDSAAYFCASSQGQGNNEQYFGPGTRLTVT.

The chain joins TRBV19 to TRBJ1-1; possible D gene TRBD1, 5 bases. Between the trimmed V and J ends, which lost 1 base and 1 base, there was a span of 10 bases. The CDR3 extends over 15 amino acids. The germline V gene encodes CDR1 LNHDA and CDR2 SQIVND (reference sequence). The CDR3 is CASSIVPGTNTEAFF. The CDR3 nucleotides read TGTGCCAGTAGTATAGTTCCGGGGACGAACACTGAAGCTTTCTTT.

This clonotype was detected ten times or more. The chain recombines TRBV30 with TRBJ2-1, with D hard to call. In germline, CDR1 is GTSNPN, CDR2 SVGIG (reference sequence). The CDR3 runs 15 residues. Deletions cut 0 bases from V and 1 base from J, with 10 bases between. CDR3 region: CAWSVRPESYNEQFF. In DNA form, the CDR3 reads TGTGCCTGGAGTGTCCGGCCGGAATCCTACAATGAGCAGTTCTTC.

This clonotype has only a few counts. The rearrangement joins TRBV11-2 to TRBJ2-7; 10 bases agree with TRBD1. Germline-derived CDR1 and CDR2 are SGHAT and FQNNGV. The V and J ends lost 5 bases and 6 bases, in that order; junction bases with no gene match: 7. This CDR3 contains 14 residues. CDR3: CASSQDRGFGEQYF. CDR3 coding DNA: TGTGCCAGCAGCCAGGACAGGGGGTTTGGCGAGCAGTACTTC.

This clonotype was counted ten times or more. The chain links TRBV29-1 to TRBJ1-1, with a tentative D call TRBD1 (6 bases). V lost 6 bases and J 11 bases, leaving 16 bases between the germline ends. CDR1 is SQVTM and CDR2 is ANQGSEA in the germline V gene. The CDR3 spans 11 residues. CDR3 amino acids: CSVVTGFVAFF. In DNA, the CDR3 is TGCAGCGTGGTAACAGGGTTCGTCGCTTTCTTT.

This clonotype was seen ten or more times. This chain uses TRBV11-2 with TRBJ2-2; unclear D gene. This CDR3 contains 15 residues. Trimming removed 1 base at V and 1 base at J, with 7 bases between. The germline V gene encodes CDR1 SGHAT and CDR2 FQNNGV. CDR3 sequence: CASSLVVQNTGELFF. The CDR3 coding sequence is TGTGCCAGCAGCTTAGTGGTCCAGAACACCGGGGAGCTGTTTTTT.

This clonotype appeared many times. This chain connects TRBV15 to TRBJ2-1; 10 nucleotides agree with TRBD2. Germline V gene sequence: CDR1 LNHNV, CDR2 YYDKDF (reference sequence). The CDR3 is made up of 15 amino acids. The V and J ends lost 3 bases and 9 bases, in that order; junction bases with no gene match: 8. The CDR3 bases are TGTGCCACCAGCAGTAGCGGGAGGAAGAGAAGTGAGCAGTTCTTC. The encoded protein is CATSSSGRKRSEQFF.

This clonotype appeared a few times. This chain connects TRBV29-1 to TRBJ1-4; no clear D. This CDR3 spans 11 amino acids. The V gene's germline CDR1 is SQVTM and CDR2 ANQGSEA. V was shortened by 7 bases and J by 10 bases, with 13 bases between the two germline ends. For the CDR3, the DNA is TGCAGCGGTAATAAACAAGGAAAACTGTTTTTT. Protein product: CSGNKQGKLFF. Looking up the rest from reference TRBV29-1 and TRBJ1-4 gives the full variable domain: SAVISQKPSRDICQRGTSLTIQCQVDSQVTMMFWYRQQPGQSLTLIATANQGSEATYESGFVIDKFPISRPNLTFSTLTVSNMSPEDSSIYLCSGNKQGKLFFGSGTQLSVL.

This clonotype was recorded at least ten times. The chain couples TRBV5-1 to TRBJ2-5; weak D call: TRBD1 (6 bases). The germline CDR1 and CDR2 sequences are SGHRS and YFSETQ. The V end was cut by 1 base, the J end by 2 bases, with 12 bases between. The CDR3 runs 15 residues. The CDR3 loop is CASSLTGQKQETQYF. CDR3 DNA sequence: TGCGCCAGCAGCTTGACAGGGCAGAAGCAAGAGACCCAGTACTTC.

In its sample, this clonotype was seen many times. The rearrangement links TRBV4-1 to TRBJ2-7, with TRBD2 identical over 8 bases. Unmatched junction bases numbered 10, after V lost 0 bases and J lost 6 bases. The length of the CDR3 is 16 residues. Germline CDR1 and CDR2: MGHRA and YSYEKL. CDR3 in DNA: TGCGCCAGCAGCCAAGATTATGCGAGCGGGAGCTCCGAGCAGTACTTC. It yields the protein CASSQDYASGSSEQYF.

This clonotype was counted only a few times. The chain recombines TRBV29-1 with TRBJ1-1; no clear D. The CDR3 is made up of 13 amino acids. CDR1 and CDR2 (germline): SQVTM, ANQGSEA. Trimming left V 3 bases short and J 0 bases short, with 8 bases between. The CDR3 DNA reads as TGCAGCGTTGATGAAACCATGAACACTGAAGCTTTCTTT. This codes for CSVDETMNTEAFF.

This clonotype showed up just a few times. The rearrangement links TRBV27 to TRBJ2-1; the D call may be TRBD1 or TRBD2 (7 bases each). V shed 7 bases and J shed 2 bases, with 24 bases lying between them. In germline, CDR1 is MNHEY, CDR2 SMNVEV (reference sequence). The CDR3 length is 18 residues. The CDR3 DNA reads TGTGCCAGCACCACCCAGGGGGTCGGACTAGGTACCTACAATGAGCAGTTCTTC. Its translation: CASTTQGVGLGTYNEQFF.

In its sample, this clonotype was seen a few times. The chain carries TRBV6-1 and TRBJ1-3; D is unclear. Germline V CDR1 and CDR2: MNHNS, SASEGT. V was pared by 4 bases and J by 2 bases, with 6 bases between. This CDR3 region has 13 residues. DNA of the CDR3: TGTGCCAGCAGTGGGCAGGCTGGAAACACCATATATTTT. Amino acids: CASSGQAGNTIYF.